Given below is one TCR beta chain in context. This clone is a singleton in its sample. Its cognate antigen has yet to be identified. Germline is not matched at one junction end, which may reflect a read error. This specimen's time point label, interpreted: baseline before first vaccination. Vaccinee samples were obtained from the UK trials COV001 and COV002, which included a single-blind randomized controlled phase 2/3 trial of AZD1222 (ChAdOx1 nCoV-19) in healthy adults. For TCRbeta chain sequencing, PBMC samples were collected from trial participants at day 0 and at day 28 after the second dose. From the cysteine up to the phenylalanine, the CDR3 has a length of 12 residues. Only the CDR3 DNA stays, 36 bases, in frame from base 1. CDR1 and CDR2, per the germline V gene, are MDHEN and SYDVKM. The CDR3 regions of human TCRbeta chains were analyzed by immunosequencing. From the authors' description of their analysis: Repertoire TCRs were matched against a reference library of SARS-CoV-2-specific TCRs generated with the MIRA antigen-specificity platform. Breadth meant the fraction of unique TCRs that were SARS-CoV-2-associated, whereas depth meant the fraction of total T cells that were SARS-CoV-2-associated. Using the MIRA data, each spike-specific TCR was mapped to the spike region that the TCR reacts to and placed in a CD4 or CD8 class. Log10-transformed breadth and depth values were compared by one-way ANOVA with Sidak's multiple comparisons tests. Sourced from immuneACCESS, this table was stored by TCRdb with only in-frame sequences that have V and J called. A share of the clones is absent; for the studies checked, an unresolved V gene accounts for under half, and the remainder has no known explanation. V and J calls and clone size are as listed in that table; D and trimming were resolved from the DNA. This sample is represented by about 120,000 clones; 88% of them were singletons. Together, the top ten hold approximately 9.6% of the sample.

This entry belongs to a study of T cell responses to AZD1222 COVID-19 vaccine (dated by TCRdb to about 2021). About the full investigation: AZD1222 recipients given second doses at about 4 weeks or at about 12 weeks were pooled, since spike-specific TCR depth and breadth were not found to differ between the two schedules. Trial participants were enrolled by age into 18-55, 56-69 and 70-plus year subgroups, with approximately 150, 30 and 60 TCR-sequenced participants respectively. TCR sequencing covered fewer than 250 trial participants: 207 given two doses of AZD1222 and 26 given two doses of MenACWY control vaccine. General findings and caveats noted by the study authors: The whole spike protein was spanned by vaccine-associated CD4 TCRs, and dominant responses were seen in regions 160-218 and 743-854. The 56-69-year group was small, and its depth increase did not reach significance, likely because of low power. Nearly half of unique spike-specific TCRs reportedly recognized epitopes outside regions mutated in the B.1.351 and B.1.1.7 variants. No day 14 peak-response samples were available, so repertoires were characterized only after the peak T cell response. Participants were mostly white British, with more females than males. The authors suggested clonal diversity may have been underestimated. Only five to seven AZD1222 recipients were SARS-CoV-2 seropositive at baseline, limiting conclusions about previously exposed vaccinees. After two AZD1222 doses, both the breadth and the depth of spike-specific TCRs were significantly higher than at day 0 and than in MenACWY recipients.

This clonotype was sampled from an adult in good health. The V gene is TRBV28 and the J gene is TRBJ1-2, and 7 bases in between align with TRBD1. The source material was peripheral blood, sampled on day 0 of AZD1222 vaccination. The CDR3 reads CASTPDRVGAAF. DNA sequence: TGTGCCAGCACCCCCGACAGGGTTGGCGCGGCGTTC.